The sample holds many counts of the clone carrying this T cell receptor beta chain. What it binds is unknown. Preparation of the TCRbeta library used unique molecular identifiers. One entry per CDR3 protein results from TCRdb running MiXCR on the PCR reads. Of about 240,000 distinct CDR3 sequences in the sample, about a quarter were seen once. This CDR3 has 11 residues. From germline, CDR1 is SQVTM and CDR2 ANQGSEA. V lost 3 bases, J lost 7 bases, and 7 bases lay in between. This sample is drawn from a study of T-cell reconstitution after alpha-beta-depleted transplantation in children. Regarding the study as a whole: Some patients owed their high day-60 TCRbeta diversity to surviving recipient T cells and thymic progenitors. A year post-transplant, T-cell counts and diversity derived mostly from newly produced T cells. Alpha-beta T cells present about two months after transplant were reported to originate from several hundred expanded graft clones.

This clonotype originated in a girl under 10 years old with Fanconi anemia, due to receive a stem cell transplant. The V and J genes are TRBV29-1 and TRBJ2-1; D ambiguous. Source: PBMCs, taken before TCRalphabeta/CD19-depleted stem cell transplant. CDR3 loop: CSVEGLNEQFF. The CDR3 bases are TGCAGCGTTGAGGGCCTTAATGAGCAGTTCTTC.